This is a list of T cell receptor beta chains from one sample in a study of cytomegalovirus exposure and HLA in healthy donors. The protocol was immunoSEQ multiplex PCR, while the TCRdb copy is restricted to in-frame clones and leaves out a portion. Among around 220,000 clones listed, 75% to 85% were seen once. The sequenced sample consisted of PBMCs. These receptors were obtained from a girl between 10 and 17 years old in good health and CMV-seronegative. The CDR3 runs from the conserved cysteine through the conserved F or W. The order of the fields is D gene, J gene, V gene, clone size, CDR3 DNA, CDR3 protein. The D gene is left open where the match is weak. Clone sizes are given selectively: once, few, many, or a class where the clone is expanded.

D: NA; J: TRBJ2-5; V: TRBV5-1; size: NA; DNA: TGCGCCAGCAGACCAGGGGTACAAGAGACCCAGTACTTC; CDR3: CASRPGVQETQYF
D: NA; J: TRBJ1-2; V: TRBV6-4; size: once; DNA: TGTGCCAGCAGCCTTGAGGGAGGGAGGGATGGCTACACCTTC; CDR3: CASSLEGGRDGYTF
D: NA; J: TRBJ1-5; V: TRBV6-5; size: NA; DNA: TGTGCCAGCATCAGGGCCTCCGGTCAGCCCCAGCATTTT; CDR3: CASIRASGQPQHF
D: NA; J: TRBJ2-7; V: TRBV6-1; size: few; DNA: TGTGCCAGCAGTGAAAGGAACAGGGACCACGAGCAGTACTTC; CDR3: CASSERNRDHEQYF
D: NA; J: TRBJ2-5; V: TRBV15; size: NA; DNA: TGTGCCACCAGCAGAGTGGCCAGGGAGACCCAGTACTTC; CDR3: CATSRVARETQYF
D: TRBD2; J: TRBJ2-1; V: TRBV11-2; size: NA; DNA: TGTGCCAGCAGCTTCGTAACTAGCGGGGGGGCAAATGAGCAGTTCTTC; CDR3: CASSFVTSGGANEQFF
D: TRBD1; J: TRBJ2-7; V: TRBV29-1; size: NA; DNA: TGCAGCGTTGTCCCGGGACAGGGGGCCCCCGAGCAGTACTTC; CDR3: CSVVPGQGAPEQYF
D: NA; J: TRBJ1-4; V: TRBV5-4; size: NA; DNA: TGTGCCAGCAGCTACGTTGCGGAAAAACTGTTTTTT; CDR3: CASSYVAEKLFF
D: NA; J: TRBJ1-3; V: TRBV28; size: NA; DNA: TGTGCCAGCAGTGCTATACCCAGGGGCCTTATACTCTCTGGAAACACCATATATTTT; CDR3: CASSAIPRGLILSGNTIYF
D: NA; J: TRBJ1-2; V: TRBV10-3; size: NA; DNA: TGTGCCATCAGGGCGCAGGGGCTAGATGGCTACACCTTC; CDR3: CAIRAQGLDGYTF
D: TRBD1; J: TRBJ2-1; V: TRBV7-9; size: NA; DNA: TGTGCCAGCAGCTCCGGGACAGGGTGGACTAATGAGCAGTTCTTC; CDR3: CASSSGTGWTNEQFF
D: NA; J: TRBJ2-3; V: TRBV27; size: NA; DNA: TGTGCCAGCAGTTTACCAGGGATTCCAGATACGCAGTATTTT; CDR3: CASSLPGIPDTQYF
D: NA; J: TRBJ1-1; V: TRBV11-2; size: NA; DNA: TGTGCCAGCAGCTTGAGTTATGTCGGCACTGAAGCTTTCTTT; CDR3: CASSLSYVGTEAFF
D: NA; J: TRBJ1-1; V: TRBV10-3; size: NA; DNA: TGTGCCATCAGTGAGTCGACAAACACTGAAGCTTTCTTT; CDR3: CAISESTNTEAFF
D: NA; J: TRBJ1-5; V: TRBV19; size: NA; DNA: TGTGCCAGTAGTATGGTGACTCACAATCAGCCCCAGCATTTT; CDR3: CASSMVTHNQPQHF
D: NA; J: TRBJ2-5; V: TRBV9; size: few; DNA: TGTGCCAGCAGCGGCGTGGAGACCCAGTACTTC; CDR3: CASSGVETQYF
D: NA; J: TRBJ1-4; V: TRBV6-6; size: NA; DNA: TGTGCCAGCAGGTTGGGAGGGACTAATGAAAAACTGTTTTTT; CDR3: CASRLGGTNEKLFF
D: NA; J: TRBJ1-5; V: TRBV29-1; size: NA; DNA: TGCAGCGTAGCTACAGGGATTAGCAATCAGCCCCAGCATTTT; CDR3: CSVATGISNQPQHF
D: NA; J: TRBJ2-7; V: TRBV29-1; size: NA; DNA: TGCAGCGTGGGAAACCGGGACACGTACGAGCAGTACTTC; CDR3: CSVGNRDTYEQYF
D: NA; J: TRBJ2-5; V: TRBV5-1; size: NA; DNA: TGCGCCAGCAGCTCCGGACTGGAACAAGAGACCCAGTACTTC; CDR3: CASSSGLEQETQYF
D: NA; J: TRBJ1-2; V: TRBV27; size: NA; DNA: NA; CDR3: CASSFGTGSFYGYPF
D: NA; J: TRBJ2-1; V: TRBV7-9; size: NA; DNA: TGTGCCAGCAGCTTAGGAGGGTCTCCGGGGCAGTTCTTC; CDR3: CASSLGGSPGQFF
D: TRBD1; J: TRBJ1-1; V: TRBV5-5; size: NA; DNA: TGTGCCAGCATGCCCATCGACAGGGATCGAGCTGAAGCTTTCTTT; CDR3: CASMPIDRDRAEAFF
D: NA; J: TRBJ1-3; V: TRBV14; size: NA; DNA: TGTGCCAGCAGCCTGGTAGGGGTCTCTGGAAACACCATATATTTT; CDR3: CASSLVGVSGNTIYF
D: NA; J: TRBJ1-5; V: TRBV21-1; size: NA; DNA: TGTGCCAGCAGCAAAGCTCAGAGCAATCAGCCCCAGCATTTT; CDR3: CASSKAQSNQPQHF
D: NA; J: TRBJ2-5; V: TRBV9; size: NA; DNA: TGTGCCAGCAGCGTATCAGGGGAGGGGGAGACCCAGTACTTC; CDR3: CASSVSGEGETQYF
D: NA; J: TRBJ2-7; V: TRBV7-2; size: NA; DNA: TGTGCCAGCAGCTTAGGCCCGCGAGAAATTCTCTACGAGCAGTACTTC; CDR3: CASSLGPREILYEQYF
D: NA; J: TRBJ2-7; V: TRBV28; size: NA; DNA: TGTGCCAGCAGCCCCGTCCCACAGGGGACTTCGGGGGAGCAGTACTTC; CDR3: CASSPVPQGTSGEQYF
D: TRBD1; J: TRBJ2-7; V: TRBV5-6; size: NA; DNA: TGTGCCAGCAGCTTAAAGACAGGGACGGTCGACGAGCAGTACTTC; CDR3: CASSLKTGTVDEQYF
D: NA; J: TRBJ2-7; V: TRBV29-1; size: NA; DNA: TGCAGCGTTGAGGACTCCCCCATCGACTACGAGCAGTACTTC; CDR3: CSVEDSPIDYEQYF
D: NA; J: TRBJ2-1; V: TRBV9; size: NA; DNA: TGTGCCAGCAGCGCGGGCAATGAGCAGTTCTTC; CDR3: CASSAGNEQFF
D: TRBD1; J: TRBJ1-1; V: TRBV7-3; size: NA; DNA: TGTGCCAGCAGCTTAACGTCAGGGGGCAGGAAGAACACTGAAGCTTTCTTT; CDR3: CASSLTSGGRKNTEAFF
D: NA; J: TRBJ2-3; V: TRBV4-3; size: NA; DNA: TGCGCCAGCAGCCAATCAGCCGGGGAATCAGATACGCAGTATTTT; CDR3: CASSQSAGESDTQYF
D: TRBD2; J: TRBJ2-7; V: TRBV28; size: NA; DNA: TGTGCCAGCAGTTTGCCGACGGGGGGTAATCGCTACGAGCAGTACTTC; CDR3: CASSLPTGGNRYEQYF
D: NA; J: TRBJ1-3; V: TRBV5-1; size: once; DNA: TGCGCCAGCAGCTTGGGGCCGGCGGAAAGCTCTGGAAACACCATATATTTT; CDR3: CASSLGPAESSGNTIYF